The 32 T cell receptor beta chains below were found in one sample sequenced in a study of T cells in Graves' hyperthyroidism and ophthalmopathy. Regions amplified from RNA transcripts were the TCR beta CDR3 regions. The HTBI set primed first-round TCR CDR3 RT-PCR. TCRdb independently ran MiXCR on the multiplex PCR reads; one entry per CDR3 protein. This repertoire shows around 34,000 distinct CDR3 sequences, about 53% found once; its top ten account for roughly 27%. The sequencing sample was made of blood. These receptors came from a woman aged 40 to 50 with Graves' ophthalmopathy.

Remarks on this clonotype: Likely a read error: the CDR3 ends without its conserved phenylalanine or tryptophan. The limits of the CDR3 on the DNA are not certain, so only TCRdb's listed CDR3 is given. The rearrangement uses TRBV4-1 and TRBJ1-3; the table's D call, TRBD1, was not checked against the DNA. The CDR3 is 11 amino acids long, termini counted. From germline, CDR1 is MGHRA and CDR2 YSYEKL. CDR3 region: CASSLEGQGPP.

The V call is TRBV19, the J call TRBJ1-2, with TRBD1 identical over 7 bases. CDR3 length: 13 amino acids. Germline V CDR1 and CDR2: LNHDA, SQIVND (reference sequence). The V and J ends lost 4 bases and 4 bases, in that order; junction bases with no gene match: 3. The CDR3 DNA reads as TGTGCCAGTAGTAGACAGGGTACCTATGGCTACACCTTC. It codes for CASSRQGTYGYTF. Combining the CDR3 with reference TRBV19 and TRBJ1-2 gives the whole variable domain DGGITQSPKYLFRKEGQNVTLSCEQNLNHDAMYWYRQDPGQGLRLIYYSQIVNDFQKGDIAEGYSVSREKKESFPLTVTSAQKNPTAFYLCASSRQGTYGYTFGSGTRLTVV.

V and J are TRBV6-5 and TRBJ1-1, with D unresolved. Germline CDR1 and CDR2: MNHEY and SVGAGI. V dropped 4 bases and J dropped 8 bases, with 17 bases sitting between them. The length of the CDR3 is 14 residues. The CDR3 coding sequence is TGTGCCAGCAGTTTAGCGCTTAGGGAGGCGGAAGCTTTCTTT. This sequence encodes CASSLALREAEAFF.

The chain uses TRBV5-4 and TRBJ2-1, with D possibly TRBD2 on 6 matching bases. CDR3 length: 16 residues. V was trimmed by 0 bases and J by 12 bases, leaving 22 bases between them. The germline V gene encodes CDR1 SGHNT and CDR2 YYREEE (reference sequence). The CDR3 loop reads CASSLAGRGSTDTQFF. Written as DNA, the CDR3 is TGTGCCAGCAGCTTGGCCGGGCGGGGTAGCACAGATACGCAGTTCTTC.

As for this clonotype: No conserved phenylalanine or tryptophan is present at the end of the CDR3, so a read error is the likely explanation. Because the CDR3's place on the DNA is in doubt, the DNA is left out and the CDR3 is given as listed by TCRdb. The chain recombines TRBV6-1 with TRBJ2-6; the table's D gene call, TRBD1, was not cross checked with the DNA. From its first to its last residue, the CDR3 has 9 amino acids. Germline V gene lookup returns CDR1 MNHNS and CDR2 SASEGT. This CDR3 reads CASSEIGDT.

Many counts were recorded for this clonotype. The genes are TRBV11-2 and TRBJ2-1; D gene ambiguous. The CDR3 runs 11 residues. Germline CDR1 and CDR2: SGHAT and FQNNGV. V was cut by 1 base and J by 11 bases, with 6 bases left in between. CDR3 sequence: CASSLVAKQFF. The CDR3, as DNA: TGTGCCAGCAGCTTAGTCGCTAAGCAGTTCTTC.

J is TRBJ2-7 and V is TRBV2, with 13 positions matching TRBD2. The CDR3 length is 14 residues. Losses at the gene ends were 8 bases for V and 1 base for J; bases not matched to a gene: 2. Looked up from germline, CDR1 is SNHLY and CDR2 is FYNNEI. In DNA, the CDR3 is TGTGCCAGCGGGACTAGCGGGATTTCCTACGAGCAGTACTTC. As protein: CASGTSGISYEQYF.

This clonotype has a count of ten or more. J is TRBJ2-3 and V is TRBV10-2; either TRBD1 or TRBD2 may fit D (5 bases each). CDR1 is WSHSY and CDR2 is SAAADI in the germline V gene. CDR3 length: 12 residues. Trimming cost V 1 base and J 6 bases, with 5 bases left between them. In nucleotides, the CDR3 is TGCGCCAGCAGTGAGTGGGGGGATACGCAGTATTTT. Translation gives CASSEWGDTQYF.

In this sample, this clonotype is medium-sized. The genes are TRBV7-9 and TRBJ1-2; D is uncertain. CDR1 is SEHNR, CDR2 FQNEAQ, per germline (reference sequence). The length of the CDR3 is 13 residues. V lost 4 bases and J lost 3, with 9 bases in between. The CDR3 DNA follows: TGTGCCAGCAGCTCGGGAGGCTACTATGGCTACACCTTC. Its protein product is CASSSGGYYGYTF.

Regarding this clonotype: A read error may explain this, as a much larger clone is one base away. The V and J genes are TRBV28 and TRBJ1-2; D is perhaps TRBD1 (5 bases). The CDR3 has 13 residues. The V and J ends lost 5 bases and 6 bases respectively, with 13 bases between them. The germline V gene has CDR1 MDHEN and CDR2 SYDVKM. The CDR3 region has the DNA TGTGCCAGCAGTGCACGGGGGGAACATGGCTACACCTTC. Translating gives CASSARGEHGYTF.

This clonotype was detected only a few times. The chain couples TRBV18 to TRBJ1-1, with TRBD1 as a possible D gene (5 bases). The germline V gene encodes CDR1 KGHSH and CDR2 LQKENI. V dropped 6 bases and J dropped 0 bases, with 11 bases sitting between them. The CDR3 has 14 residues. The CDR3 nucleotides read TGTGCCAGCTCTCCAGGGTGGATGAACACTGAAGCTTTCTTT. It yields the protein CASSPGWMNTEAFF.

The sample holds many counts of this clonotype. The chain is built from TRBV4-1 and TRBJ2-1; 9 positions match TRBD2. The CDR3 has 17 residues. CDR1 is MGHRA, CDR2 YSYEKL, per germline. Trimming at V came to 0 bases and at J to 2 bases, leaving 5 bases not matched to a gene. CDR3: CASSQDPAGGPYNEQFF. CDR3 DNA sequence: TGCGCCAGCAGCCAAGATCCAGCGGGGGGACCCTACAATGAGCAGTTCTTC.

V usage is TRBV6-1 and J usage is TRBJ1-2; no clear D gene. The germline V gene has CDR1 MNHNS and CDR2 SASEGT. V was clipped by 3 bases and J by 7 bases, with 9 bases between them. The CDR3 runs to 12 residues. CDR3 region: CASSDRRSGYTF. Here the CDR3 DNA reads TGTGCCAGCAGTGACAGGAGGAGTGGCTACACCTTC.

There are many counts of this clonotype. J is TRBJ1-2 and V is TRBV20-1, with D possibly TRBD1 on 6 matching bases. Germline V CDR1 and CDR2: DFQATT, SNEGSKA (reference sequence). This CDR3 spans 15 amino acids. V was clipped by 1 base and J by 2 bases, with 14 bases between them. The CDR3 nucleotides are TGCAGTGCTAGAGGGGGTTTCGGGACAAACTATGGCTACACCTTC. As protein: CSARGGFGTNYGYTF.

Remarks on this clonotype: At one boundary the junction diverges from the germline segment, which might be a read error. This chain links TRBV29-1 with TRBJ2-4; the D is unclear. The CDR3 is 11 amino acids. CDR1 is SQVTM and CDR2 is ANQGSEA in the germline V gene. The CDR3 nucleotides read TGCAGCGTCGAAGCCAAAAACATTCAGTACTTC. Its protein product is CSVEAKNIQYF.

This clonotype was found many times. This chain uses TRBV6-5 with TRBJ1-2; no firm D call. CDR1 is MNHEY, CDR2 SVGAGI, per germline. V was pared by 4 bases and J by 2 bases, with 14 bases between. The CDR3 extends over 15 amino acids. CDR3 in amino acids: CASSSPADFNYGYTF. CDR3 DNA: TGTGCCAGCAGTTCCCCAGCTGATTTCAACTATGGCTACACCTTC.

At least ten counts were recorded for this clonotype. This rearrangement joins TRBV7-9 to TRBJ1-1, with TRBD1 identical over 7 bases. Germline CDR1 reads SEHNR; CDR2 reads FQNEAQ (reference sequence). The CDR3 has 14 amino acids. Trimming at V came to 5 bases and at J to 5 bases, leaving 8 bases not matched to a gene. Here the CDR3 reads CASSPGGGETEAFF. The CDR3 DNA reads TGTGCCAGCAGCCCAGGGGGAGGAGAGACTGAAGCTTTCTTT.

This chain links TRBV2 with TRBJ2-7, with 14 nucleotides matching TRBD2. The V gene end was trimmed by 5 bases and the J gene end by 7 bases; junction bases not matched to a gene: 4. This CDR3 comprises 14 residues. Germline V lookup: CDR1 SNHLY, CDR2 FYNNEI. The CDR3 nucleotides are TGTGCCAGCAGTTCGGGACTAGCGGGAGTTGAGCAGTACTTC. Protein: CASSSGLAGVEQYF.

The J gene is TRBJ1-1, the V gene TRBV29-1, with 7 bases identical to TRBD1. This CDR3 has 13 residues. V dropped 6 bases and J dropped 2; count of bases not matched to a gene: 6. The germline CDR1 and CDR2 sequences are SQVTM and ANQGSEA. CDR3 region: CSVTTGLNTEAFF. CDR3 sequence (DNA): TGCAGCGTGACGACAGGGTTAAACACTGAAGCTTTCTTT. Using reference TRBV29-1 and TRBJ1-1 for the parts outside the CDR3, the full variable domain is SAVISQKPSRDICQRGTSLTIQCQVDSQVTMMFWYRQQPGQSLTLIATANQGSEATYESGFVIDKFPISRPNLTFSTLTVSNMSPEDSSIYLCSVTTGLNTEAFFGQGTRLTVV.

A note on this clonotype: The conserved closing phenylalanine or tryptophan is absent in this CDR3, likely reflecting a read error. The DNA is left out, because the CDR3 cannot be placed on it with certainty; the CDR3 is given as TCRdb lists it. The chain recombines TRBV14 with TRBJ2-1; the table calls TRBD2, which could not be checked here. From its first to its last residue, the CDR3 has 11 amino acids. Looked up from germline, CDR1 is SGHDN and CDR2 is FVKESK. CDR3 protein: CASSQPEGPRV.

The rearrangement uses TRBV10-3 and TRBJ1-5, with D perhaps matching TRBD1 (5 bases). The CDR3 loop spans 17 amino acids. Trimming left V 3 bases short and J 2 bases short, with 17 bases between. The germline V gene has CDR1 ENHRY and CDR2 SYGVKD. CDR3 loop: CAISDRQRGNGNQPQHF. The CDR3 nucleotides are TGTGCCATCAGTGACAGACAGCGGGGTAATGGCAATCAGCCCCAGCATTTT.

In its sample, this clonotype was seen many times. The gene calls are TRBV2 and TRBJ2-3; D is perhaps TRBD1 (5 bases). Germline V CDR1 and CDR2: SNHLY, FYNNEI. This CDR3 has 13 residues. Trimming took off 4 bases at V and 2 bases at J, with 7 bases between the two ends. CDR3 coding DNA: TGTGCCAGCAGTGTGGGGCCCACAGATACGCAGTATTTT. It translates to CASSVGPTDTQYF.

Turning to this clonotype: A single base separates this from a much larger clone, so it may be a read error. The chain uses TRBV12-3 or TRBV12-4 and TRBJ1-5; D is ambiguous. The CDR3 runs 16 residues. V lost 6 bases, J lost 0 bases, and 15 bases lay in between. CDR3 DNA sequence: TGTGCCAGCAGCCGAGGACGAGGGAGTAGCAATCAGCCCCAGCATTTT. It translates to CASSRGRGSSNQPQHF.

In this sample, this clonotype turned up many times. The V gene is TRBV5-6, the J gene TRBJ2-7, with D perhaps TRBD2 (6 bases). This CDR3 is built from 15 residues. In germline, CDR1 is SGHDT, CDR2 YYEEEE. Trimming pared 0 bases from V and 5 bases from J, leaving 15 bases between. The CDR3 DNA is TGTGCCAGCAGCTTGGTCGGCGCTAGCGTCCACGAGCAGTACTTC. Translating gives CASSLVGASVHEQYF.

The CDR3 DNA reads TGTGCCAGCATCGAAACAGGGACGGGCCTGACAAAACTGTTTTTT. It translates to CASIETGTGLTKLFF. The chain carries TRBV2 and TRBJ1-4, with D possibly being TRBD1 (6 bases). V was shortened by 7 bases and J by 10 bases, with 22 bases between the two germline ends. The CDR3 loop spans 15 amino acids. CDR1 and CDR2 from the germline V gene are SNHLY and FYNNEI.

The chain employs TRBV29-1 and TRBJ2-7; D possibly corresponds to TRBD1 (5 bases). V gave up 8 bases and J gave up 5 bases, with 16 bases separating them. CDR1 and CDR2 (germline): SQVTM, ANQGSEA. The CDR3 length is 12 residues. The CDR3 reads CSLAGKVDEQYF. The CDR3 DNA reads as TGCAGCTTGGCAGGGAAAGTGGACGAGCAGTACTTC.

In DNA form, the CDR3 reads TGCGCCAGCAGCCGAAGTGTTAGCGGAACGACTACTTTCCAAGAGACCCAGTACTTC. Its translation: CASSRSVSGTTTFQETQYF. The genes are TRBV5-1 and TRBJ2-5; D may be TRBD2 (6 bases). Trimming stripped 4 bases from V and 1 base from J, with 26 bases between. CDR3 length: 19 residues. Germline V lookup: CDR1 SGHRS, CDR2 YFSETQ.

This clonotype was counted at least ten times. The V gene is TRBV6-6, the J gene TRBJ1-1; 9 bases line up with TRBD1. The CDR3 consists of 12 residues. Unmatched junction bases numbered 4, after V lost 7 bases and J lost 7 bases. CDR1 and CDR2 (germline): MNHNY, SVGAGI (reference sequence). As DNA, the CDR3 is TGTGCCAGCAAACAGGGGGCCGTTGAAGCTTTCTTT. Protein: CASKQGAVEAFF.

V is TRBV7-3 and J is TRBJ1-5; 9 positions agree with TRBD1. The germline gives CDR1 SGHTA, CDR2 FQGTGA. The CDR3 runs 17 residues. With 2 bases clipped from V and 3 bases from J, the junction kept 8 bases outside the gene matches. CDR3 nucleotide sequence: TGTGCCAGCAGCTTAGAGCCGGGGACAGGGCACAATCAGCCCCAGCATTTT. Translated, it gives CASSLEPGTGHNQPQHF.

This clonotype was seen repeatedly, ten times or more. The rearrangement joins TRBV28 to TRBJ2-7, with D unclear. This CDR3 is built from 14 residues. Trimming took 8 bases from V and 3 from J, leaving 17 bases between them. The V gene's germline CDR1 is MDHEN and CDR2 SYDVKM. The CDR3 protein is CASAWTHLGYEQYF. The CDR3 coding sequence is TGTGCCAGCGCTTGGACCCATTTGGGCTACGAGCAGTACTTC.

For this clonotype: This CDR3 is missing its conserved last phenylalanine or tryptophan, likely due to a read error. The DNA is left out, because the CDR3 cannot be placed on it with certainty; the CDR3 is given as TCRdb lists it. The rearrangement links TRBV6-1 to TRBJ1-1. Germline V gene lookup returns CDR1 MNHNS and CDR2 SASEGT. The CDR3 contains 15 residues when both ends are counted. The CDR3 here is CASSEATALHGRRLS.

The sample holds a few counts of this clonotype. The CDR3 does not end in the conserved phenylalanine or tryptophan, so this is likely a read error. Because the CDR3's place on the DNA is in doubt, the DNA is left out and the CDR3 is given as listed by TCRdb. This sequence joins TRBV20-1 and TRBJ2-1; TRBD1, the D gene given by the table, was not confirmed from the DNA. The germline CDR1 and CDR2 sequences are DFQATT and SNEGSKA (reference sequence). The CDR3 extends over 16 residues, inclusive of both ends. CDR3 sequence reads: CSARDRAGAPTMSRLA.